This T cell receptor (beta chain) was found in a study of T cell responses to AZD1222 COVID-19 vaccine. On the study more broadly: Combined were second doses at about 4 or about 12 weeks.

CDR3 length: 15 amino acids. The germline CDR1 and CDR2 sequences are SGHRS and YFSETQ. V lost 2 bases to trimming and J lost 8 bases, with 14 bases between them. Overall study results and limits: Across the whole spike, CD4 TCRs peaked at regions 160-218 and 743-854. The study identified only six AZD1222 recipients as seropositive at baseline. The breadth and depth of Spike-specific TCRs increased once two AZD1222 doses had been given.

With regard to this clone: What it recognizes is unknown.

The protocol was immunoSEQ multiplex PCR, while the TCRdb copy is restricted to in-frame clones and leaves out a portion. Of 90,000 to 140,000 clones listed, around 90% are singletons. The sequences come from peripheral blood, collected on day 0 of AZD1222 vaccination. This clonotype was sampled from an adult in good health. The chain joins TRBV5-1 to TRBJ1-6; TRBD1 might be the D (6 bases). CDR3 bases: TGCGCCAGCAGCTTCAGCCAGGGGCCCTATTCACCCCTCCACTTT. This translates into CASSFSQGPYSPLHF.